This TCR beta chain is drawn from a study of T cells after yellow fever vaccination. Study-level results: Few clonotypes appeared in both CD4 and CD8 compartments. FACS-sorted repertoires could contain abundant clonotypes contaminating from the bulk population.

J lost 9 bases, V lost 5 bases, and 11 bases had no gene match. Germline assignment: CDR1 MDHEN and CDR2 SYDVKM. CDR3 length: 14 residues. A remark on this clonotype: The target antigen is unknown.

TCRdb itself ran the 5' RACE reads through MiXCR, one entry per CDR3 protein. The table shows 300,000 to 400,000 distinct CDR3 sequences, with around 10% occurring only once. This receptor was obtained from a man aged 18 to 30 who received the YFV17D yellow fever vaccine. V usage is TRBV28 and J usage is TRBJ2-7, with TRBD1 identical over 9 bases. The sequencing used CD4+ T cells sorted from PBMCs, collected 45 days after the yellow fever booster vaccination. CDR3 protein: CASSTGTGSRVQYF. Written as DNA, the CDR3 is TGTGCCAGCAGTACCGGGACAGGGAGTCGGGTGCAGTACTTC.